This T cell receptor (beta chain) was retrieved from a study of OX40 agonist ivuxolimab in advanced cancers. At the level of the study: Participants, approximately 83% male, averaged roughly 60 years of age, ranging from about 20 to 79.

Clones were read by immunoSEQ multiplex PCR, and TCRdb kept only the in-frame ones, dropping some. The table has fewer than 25,000 clones, 80% to 90% seen once. Notes on this clone: Its target is unknown.

Germline CDR1 and CDR2: MNHEY and SMNVEV (reference sequence). V shed 3 bases, J shed 3 bases, and the junction held 4 bases outside the gene matches. This CDR3 comprises 14 residues. Findings and limits, study-wide: Low normalized T-cell clonal expansion also characterized some of the nonresponders. CD4+ T cells averaged fewer expanded clones than CD8+ T cells.

This chain links TRBV27 with TRBJ1-1; TRBD1 matches at 7 bases. Sequenced here: CD4+ or CD8+ T cells sorted from blood, sampled in a trial of the OX40 agonist ivuxolimab. The TCR sequence derives from an adult with an advanced solid tumor such as melanoma, head and neck, liver or kidney cancer. DNA of the CDR3: TGTGCCAGCAGTTTCACCCAGGGGGACACTGAAGCTTTCTTT. Translation: CASSFTQGDTEAFF.